Following are 23 T cell receptor beta chains from one sample sequenced in a study of T cell responses to AZD1222 COVID-19 vaccine. The data were produced by immunoSEQ multiplex PCR, yet TCRdb's version contains in-frame clones alone and is incomplete. Of some 80,000 clones listed, around 90% were seen once; the top ten hold 4% to 5.5%. Material: peripheral blood, obtained on day 0 of MenACWY control vaccination. The receptors derive from an adult in good health.

The DNA for the CDR3 is TGTGCCTGGAGCCCTAGCACGGCAACTAATGAAAAACTGTTTTTT. It yields the protein CAWSPSTATNEKLFF. The rearrangement uses TRBV30 and TRBJ1-4; D ambiguous. Germline V gene sequence: CDR1 GTSNPN, CDR2 SVGIG (reference sequence). This CDR3 region has 15 residues. V lost 3 bases to trimming and J lost 0 bases, with 11 bases between them.

V is TRBV7-9 and J is TRBJ2-5; weak D call: TRBD1 (6 bases). V gave up 6 bases and J gave up 3 bases, with 17 bases separating them. The length of the CDR3 is 15 residues. CDR1 and CDR2 from the germline V gene are SEHNR and FQNEAQ (reference sequence). In nucleotides, the CDR3 is TGTGCCAGCAGGCCTAAACAGGGTGTGGAAGAGACCCAGTACTTC. It encodes CASRPKQGVEETQYF.

This chain links TRBV30 with TRBJ1-3, with D unclear. There are 11 residues in the CDR3. Germline loops: CDR1 GTSNPN, CDR2 SVGIG (reference sequence). V dropped 3 bases and J dropped 7 bases, with 7 bases sitting between them. The CDR3 loop reads CAWSPVNTIYF. The CDR3 nucleotides are TGTGCCTGGAGCCCAGTTAACACCATATATTTT.

This clone has a single count. The rearrangement joins TRBV7-8 to TRBJ2-4; no firm D call. The germline gives CDR1 SGHVS, CDR2 FQNEAQ. The germline V and J ends were trimmed by 2 bases and 6 bases, with 14 bases remaining between them. This CDR3 has 15 amino acids. CDR3 in DNA: TGTGCCAGCAGCTTAAATCTGGCCTCGGCAAACATTCAGTACTTC. Translation: CASSLNLASANIQYF.

V and J are TRBV7-2 and TRBJ2-2; TRBD1 aligns across 11 bases. The CDR3 extends over 17 amino acids. Looked up from germline, CDR1 is SGHTA and CDR2 is FQGNSA. Losses at the gene ends were 3 bases for V and 4 bases for J; bases not matched to a gene: 7. CDR3 protein: CASSLWSGTGGTGELFF. As DNA, the CDR3 is TGTGCCAGCAGCTTGTGGTCCGGGACAGGGGGCACCGGGGAGCTGTTTTTT.

The chain recombines TRBV4-1 with TRBJ2-7; maybe TRBD1 (5 bases). Trimming removed 1 base at V and 1 base at J, with 8 bases between. The CDR3 extends over 14 amino acids. Per germline, CDR1 MGHRA and CDR2 YSYEKL. This CDR3 is CASSQADTSYEQYF. CDR3 DNA: TGCGCCAGCAGCCAAGCGGACACATCCTACGAGCAGTACTTC.

This chain connects TRBV7-2 to TRBJ2-5, with 7 bases that match TRBD2. There are 14 residues in the CDR3. Germline V CDR1 and CDR2: SGHTA, FQGNSA. Unmatched junction bases numbered 6, after V lost 6 bases and J lost 2 bases. CDR3 protein: CASSWGGTQETQYF. CDR3 DNA sequence: TGTGCCAGCAGTTGGGGGGGGACTCAAGAGACCCAGTACTTC.

The V gene is TRBV2, the J gene TRBJ1-2; D uncertain. There are 15 residues in the CDR3. CDR1 is SNHLY, CDR2 FYNNEI, per germline. Trimming pared 8 bases from V and 1 base from J, leaving 17 bases between. CDR3 in amino acids: CASLPEGLINYGYTF. The CDR3 nucleotides read TGTGCCAGCCTCCCCGAGGGCCTTATTAACTATGGCTACACCTTC.

In its sample, this clone was seen a few times. This chain uses TRBV5-1 with TRBJ1-4; D is ambiguous. The V gene's germline CDR1 is SGHRS and CDR2 YFSETQ. CDR3 length equals 14 residues. Between the trimmed V and J ends, which lost 6 bases and 4 bases, there was a span of 13 bases. The CDR3: CASTQSFGNEKLFF. For the CDR3, the DNA is TGCGCCAGCACCCAAAGTTTTGGTAATGAAAAACTGTTTTTT.

The chain has TRBV7-2 and TRBJ1-2; maybe TRBD1 (5 bases). The CDR3 is 14 amino acids. Germline V gene lookup returns CDR1 SGHTA and CDR2 FQGNSA. Deletions cut 1 base from V and 4 bases from J, with 10 bases between. The CDR3: CASSLGGSFYGYTF. DNA of the CDR3: TGTGCCAGCAGCTTAGGGGGCAGCTTCTATGGCTACACCTTC.

The chain recombines TRBV3-1 (or the pseudogene TRBV3-2) with TRBJ2-7, with 10 bases lining up with TRBD2. Trimming cost V 4 bases and J 0 bases; bases outside gene matches: 3. The germline CDR1 and CDR2 sequences are LGHDT and YNNKEL (reference sequence). The CDR3 is 15 amino acids. The CDR3 sequence is CASSPTSGYSYEQYF. The CDR3 DNA is TGTGCCAGCAGCCCGACTAGCGGGTACTCCTACGAGCAGTACTTC.

The chain joins TRBV5-6 to TRBJ2-5; no clear D. This CDR3 has 15 amino acids. Germline V gene data show CDR1 as SGHDT and CDR2 as YYEEEE. V was shortened by 2 bases and J by 4 bases, with 15 bases between the two germline ends. The CDR3 DNA reads TGTGCCAGCAGCTTAGTCGCCGGTCTGCGAGAGACCCAGTACTTC. This codes for CASSLVAGLRETQYF.

The chain employs TRBV7-9 and TRBJ2-5; D not certain. V was pared by 1 base and J by 5 bases, with 11 bases between. The CDR3 has 14 residues. Per germline, CDR1 SEHNR and CDR2 FQNEAQ (reference sequence). The CDR3 DNA reads TGTGCCAGCAGCTTAGGGTTCACTGGGGAGACCCAGTACTTC. Translated: CASSLGFTGETQYF.

In this sample, this clone turned up a few times. The chain recombines TRBV19 with TRBJ2-7; 7 nucleotides match TRBD2. Trimming took 1 base from V and 3 from J; bases not matched to a gene: 6. Germline CDR1 reads LNHDA; CDR2 reads SQIVND (reference sequence). This CDR3 has 15 residues. The CDR3 nucleotides are TGTGCCAGTAGTATAGCCAGGGAGGGGCTCTACGAGCAGTACTTC. Its translation: CASSIAREGLYEQYF.

The chain uses TRBV30 and TRBJ1-1; no clear D. Germline V gene data show CDR1 as GTSNPN and CDR2 as SVGIG (reference sequence). V was trimmed by 5 bases and J by 5 bases, leaving 18 bases between them. The CDR3 is made up of 14 amino acids. The CDR3 bases are TGTGCCTGGTCAAGTATGCCAGTCGGAACTGAAGCTTTCTTT. Protein product: CAWSSMPVGTEAFF. Based on the CDR3 plus reference TRBV30 and TRBJ1-1, the full variable domain is SQTIHQWPATLVQPVGSPLSLECTVEGTSNPNLYWYRQAAGRGLQLLFYSVGIGQISSEVPQNLSASRPQDRQFILSSKKLLLSDSGFYLCAWSSMPVGTEAFFGQGTRLTVV.

V and J are TRBV18 and TRBJ2-5; D uncertain. CDR3 size: 13 residues. Germline V lookup: CDR1 KGHSH, CDR2 LQKENI. V dropped 2 bases and J dropped 5 bases, with 9 bases sitting between them. The CDR3 nucleotides are TGTGCCAGCTCACCAAACACGGGCGAGACCCAGTACTTC. This sequence encodes CASSPNTGETQYF.

Only a few counts were recorded for this clone. The chain links TRBV5-1 to TRBJ1-2; 7 positions match TRBD1. In germline, CDR1 is SGHRS, CDR2 YFSETQ. This CDR3 comprises 15 residues. V shed 0 bases, J shed 8 bases, and the junction held 10 bases outside the gene matches. The CDR3 coding sequence is TGCGCCAGCAGCTTGGCCGTGACAGGGTTCCGGGGCTACACCTTC. As protein: CASSLAVTGFRGYTF.

The chain is built from TRBV5-1 and TRBJ2-1, with TRBD2 matching over 8 bases. Germline CDR1 and CDR2: SGHRS and YFSETQ. V lost 3 bases, J lost 9 bases, and 11 bases stayed unmatched. The CDR3 totals 15 residues. This CDR3 is CASSSVPAGVPEQFF. In DNA form, the CDR3 reads TGCGCCAGCAGCTCGGTACCAGCGGGGGTCCCTGAGCAGTTCTTC. Drawing the rest from reference TRBV5-1 and TRBJ2-1, the complete variable domain is KAGVTQTPRYLIKTRGQQVTLSCSPISGHRSVSWYQQTPGQGLQFLFEYFSETQRNKGNFPGRFSGRQFSNSRSEMNVSTLELGDSALYLCASSSVPAGVPEQFFGPGTRLTVL.

The V and J genes are TRBV28 and TRBJ2-1; 7 bases match TRBD1. There are 16 residues in the CDR3. With V trimmed by 5 bases and J by 3 bases, 10 bases remained unmatched. Germline V gene data show CDR1 as MDHEN and CDR2 as SYDVKM. CDR3 amino acids: CASSTRTGQGYNEQFF. The CDR3 nucleotides read TGTGCCAGCAGTACTCGGACAGGTCAGGGCTACAATGAGCAGTTCTTC.

The chain employs TRBV6-1 and TRBJ2-3, with D maybe TRBD2 (7 bases). V lost 3 bases and J lost 5, with 12 bases in between. This CDR3 has 14 residues. Germline V CDR1 and CDR2: MNHNS, SASEGT. The CDR3 region has the DNA TGTGCCAGCAGTGAGGGGGGGGCTGGAGATACGCAGTATTTT. Protein sequence: CASSEGGAGDTQYF.

The CDR3 DNA follows: TGTGCCAGCAGTGAGACGGCTGGGTTCGGCTACAATGAGCAGTTCTTC. The encoded protein is CASSETAGFGYNEQFF. The V and J genes are TRBV9 and TRBJ2-1; no firm D call. Looked up from germline, CDR1 is SGDLS and CDR2 is YYNGEE. The CDR3 is 16 residues long. V gave up 5 bases and J gave up 3 bases, with 18 bases separating them.

The rearrangement uses TRBV12-3 or TRBV12-4 and TRBJ1-1, with 7 bases identical to TRBD1. The CDR3 runs to 12 residues. Germline trimming cut 7 bases from V and 8 bases from J; bases unmatched to any gene: 7. CDR3 sequence (DNA): TGTGCCAGCACACTCAGGGGGGGCGAAGCTTTCTTT. Translating it yields CASTLRGGEAFF.

This chain links TRBV5-1 with TRBJ1-2, with 7 bases identical to TRBD1. The J segment lost 5 bases and the V segment lost 4 bases, leaving 8 bases of the junction unmatched. Per germline, CDR1 SGHRS and CDR2 YFSETQ. The CDR3 consists of 14 residues. Here the CDR3 DNA reads TGCGCCAGCAGCGTCACGACAGGGTGGTATGGCTACACCTTC. It translates to CASSVTTGWYGYTF. Drawing the rest from reference TRBV5-1 and TRBJ1-2, the complete variable domain is KAGVTQTPRYLIKTRGQQVTLSCSPISGHRSVSWYQQTPGQGLQFLFEYFSETQRNKGNFPGRFSGRQFSNSRSEMNVSTLELGDSALYLCASSVTTGWYGYTFGSGTRLTVV.